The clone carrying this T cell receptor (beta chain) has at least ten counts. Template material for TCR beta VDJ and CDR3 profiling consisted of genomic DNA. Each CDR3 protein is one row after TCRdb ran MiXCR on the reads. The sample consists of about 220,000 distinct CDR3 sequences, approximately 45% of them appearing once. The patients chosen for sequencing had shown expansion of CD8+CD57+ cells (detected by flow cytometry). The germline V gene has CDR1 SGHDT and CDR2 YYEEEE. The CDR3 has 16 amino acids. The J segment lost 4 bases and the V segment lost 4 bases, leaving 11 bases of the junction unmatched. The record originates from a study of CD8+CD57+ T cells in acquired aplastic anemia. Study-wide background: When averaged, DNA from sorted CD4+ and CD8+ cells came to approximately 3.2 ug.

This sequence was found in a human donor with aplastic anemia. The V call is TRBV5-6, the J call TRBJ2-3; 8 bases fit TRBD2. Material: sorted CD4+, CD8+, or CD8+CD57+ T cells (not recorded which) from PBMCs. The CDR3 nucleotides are TGTGCCAGCAGCAAGGGACTAGTTAGTTTGTCAGATACGCAGTATTTT. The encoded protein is CASSKGLVSLSDTQYF.